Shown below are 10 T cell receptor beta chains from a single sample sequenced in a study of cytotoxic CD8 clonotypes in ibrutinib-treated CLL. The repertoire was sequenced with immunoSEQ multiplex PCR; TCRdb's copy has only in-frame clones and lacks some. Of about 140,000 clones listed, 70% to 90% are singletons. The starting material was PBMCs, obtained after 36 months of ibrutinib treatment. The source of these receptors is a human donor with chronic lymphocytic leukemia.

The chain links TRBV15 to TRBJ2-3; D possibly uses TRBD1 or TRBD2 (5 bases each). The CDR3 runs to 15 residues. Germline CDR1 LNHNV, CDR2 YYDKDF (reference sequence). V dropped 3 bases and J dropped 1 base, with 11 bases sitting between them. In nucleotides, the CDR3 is TGTGCCACCAGCAGCCGAGGGGACCGCACAGATACGCAGTATTTT. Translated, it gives CATSSRGDRTDTQYF.

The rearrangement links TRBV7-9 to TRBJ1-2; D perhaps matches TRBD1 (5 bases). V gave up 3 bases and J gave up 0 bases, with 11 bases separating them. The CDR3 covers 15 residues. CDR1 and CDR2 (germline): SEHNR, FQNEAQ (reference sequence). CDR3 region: CASSFTGGANYGYTF. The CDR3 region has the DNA TGTGCCAGCAGCTTTACGGGGGGAGCTAACTATGGCTACACCTTC.

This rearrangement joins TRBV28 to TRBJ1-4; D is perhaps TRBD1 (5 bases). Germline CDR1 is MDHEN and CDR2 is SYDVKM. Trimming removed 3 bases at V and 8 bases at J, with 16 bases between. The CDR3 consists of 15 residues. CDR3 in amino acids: CASSFGGKEGEKLFF. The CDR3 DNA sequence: TGTGCCAGCAGTTTTGGGGGGAAGGAGGGAGAAAAACTGTTTTTT.

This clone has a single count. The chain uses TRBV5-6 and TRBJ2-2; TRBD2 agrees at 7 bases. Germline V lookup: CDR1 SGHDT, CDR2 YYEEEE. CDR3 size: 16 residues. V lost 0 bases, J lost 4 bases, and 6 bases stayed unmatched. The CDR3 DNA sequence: TGTGCCAGCAGCTTGGACGGGAGGTATTTCACCGGGGAGCTGTTTTTT. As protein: CASSLDGRYFTGELFF.

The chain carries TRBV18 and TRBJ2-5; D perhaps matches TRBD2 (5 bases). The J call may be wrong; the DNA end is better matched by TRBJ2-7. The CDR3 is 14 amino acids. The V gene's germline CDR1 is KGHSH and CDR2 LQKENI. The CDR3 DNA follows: TGTGCCAGCTCACCACCGGGAGTTTCCTACGAGCAGTACTTC. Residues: CASSPPGVSYEQYF.

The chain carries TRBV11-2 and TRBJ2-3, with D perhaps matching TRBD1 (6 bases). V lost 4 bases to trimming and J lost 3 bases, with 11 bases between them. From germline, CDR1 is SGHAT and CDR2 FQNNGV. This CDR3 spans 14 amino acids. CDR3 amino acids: CASSSWGLTDTQYF. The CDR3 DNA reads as TGTGCCAGCAGCTCCTGGGGGCTTACAGATACGCAGTATTTT.

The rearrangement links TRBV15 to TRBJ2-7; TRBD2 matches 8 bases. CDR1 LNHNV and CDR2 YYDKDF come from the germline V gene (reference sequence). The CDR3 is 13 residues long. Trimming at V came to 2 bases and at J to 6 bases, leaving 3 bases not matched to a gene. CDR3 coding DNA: TGTGCCACCAGCAGATCGGGGGGGCGCGAGCAGTACTTC. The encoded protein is CATSRSGGREQYF.

For the CDR3, the DNA is TGTGCCAGCAGCCCGGGGGGGCGGGGGAACACCGGGGAGCTGTTTTTT. Protein: CASSPGGRGNTGELFF. The chain carries TRBV4-2 and TRBJ2-2; 8 nucleotides match TRBD2. V dropped 4 bases and J dropped 1; count of bases not matched to a gene: 5. Germline V gene data show CDR1 as LGHNA and CDR2 as YNFKEQ. This CDR3 contains 16 residues.

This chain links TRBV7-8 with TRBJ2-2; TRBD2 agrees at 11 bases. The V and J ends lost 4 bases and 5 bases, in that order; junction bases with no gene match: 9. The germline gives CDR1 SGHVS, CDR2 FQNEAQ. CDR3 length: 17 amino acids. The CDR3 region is CASSSDPPSGRTGELFF. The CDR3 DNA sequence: TGTGCCAGCAGCTCCGACCCCCCTAGCGGGAGGACCGGGGAGCTGTTTTTT.

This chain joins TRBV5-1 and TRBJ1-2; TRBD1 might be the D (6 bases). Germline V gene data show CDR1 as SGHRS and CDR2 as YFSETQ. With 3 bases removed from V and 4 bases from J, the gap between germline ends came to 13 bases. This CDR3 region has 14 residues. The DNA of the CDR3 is TGCGCCAGCAGCTCCGGACAGACTGGCTATGGCTACACCTTC. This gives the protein CASSSGQTGYGYTF. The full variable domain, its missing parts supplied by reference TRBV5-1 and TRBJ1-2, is KAGVTQTPRYLIKTRGQQVTLSCSPISGHRSVSWYQQTPGQGLQFLFEYFSETQRNKGNFPGRFSGRQFSNSRSEMNVSTLELGDSALYLCASSSGQTGYGYTFGSGTRLTVV.